Listed below are T cell receptor beta chains from one sample, sequenced in a study of T cells in Graves' hyperthyroidism and ophthalmopathy. TCRdb fed the multiplex PCR reads into MiXCR, producing one record per CDR3 protein. The profile shows 27,000 or so distinct CDR3 sequences, over 35% of them singletons. What was sequenced was blood. The receptors come from a woman in her twenties or thirties with Graves' hyperthyroidism. Both conserved end residues are part of each CDR3. A D gene is named only where the DNA matches it firmly. A clone size is listed for some rows: how often the clone was seen (once, few, many), or a class if it is expanded.

j_call,d_call,v_call,clone_size,cdr3_aa,cdr3_nt
TRBJ1-5,TRBD1,TRBV7-6,-,CASSLDRTGHQPQHF,TGTGCCAGCAGCTTAGATAGGACAGGGCATCAGCCCCAGCATTTT
TRBJ1-2,-,TRBV6-1,many,CASSEAVGLSPYGYTF,TGTGCCAGCAGTGAAGCTGTCGGGTTGTCCCCCTATGGCTACACCTTC
TRBJ1-5,-,TRBV2,few,CASSERLINQPQHF,TGTGCCAGCAGTGAACGACTCATAAATCAGCCCCAGCATTTT
TRBJ1-3,-,TRBV5-4,-,CASSASGNTIYF,TGTGCCAGCAGCGCCTCTGGAAACACCATATATTTT
TRBJ1-1,-,TRBV5-1,once,CASSFRPNNEAFF,TGCGCCAGCAGCTTCAGACCAAACAATGAAGCTTTCTTT
TRBJ1-5,-,TRBV12-3/TRBV12-4,many,CASNWGGRNQPQHF,TGTGCCAGCAACTGGGGAGGGCGCAATCAGCCCCAGCATTTT
TRBJ1-3,-,TRBV7-6,medium-sized,CASSLVASTYGNTIYF,TGTGCCAGCAGCTTAGTAGCCTCTACCTACGGAAACACCATATATTTT
TRBJ2-7,-,TRBV12-3/TRBV12-4,many,CASSIYREQYF,TGTGCCAGCAGTATCTATCGGGAGCAGTACTTC
TRBJ2-2,-,TRBV9,-,CASSPLPGELFF,TGTGCCAGCAGCCCATTGCCCGGGGAGCTGTTTTTT
TRBJ1-1,TRBD1,TRBV30,-,CAWSGGDRGQNTEAFF,TGTGCCTGGAGTGGGGGGGACAGGGGGCAGAACACTGAAGCTTTCTTT
TRBJ2-7,-,TRBV20-1,-,CSARDTDTNYEQYF,TGCAGTGCTAGAGATACAGATACGAACTACGAGCAGTACTTC
TRBJ1-3,-,TRBV12-3/TRBV12-4,many,CASDRAGNTIYF,TGTGCCAGCGACAGAGCAGGAAACACCATATATTTT
TRBJ2-2,-,TRBV24-1,few,CATTQTGELFF,TGTGCCACCACCCAAACAGGGGAGCTGTTTTTT
TRBJ2-7,TRBD1,TRBV6-2/TRBV6-3,many,CASRWTGLGEQYF,TGTGCCAGCAGATGGACAGGGCTGGGAGAGCAGTACTTC
TRBJ2-3,TRBD2,TRBV9,few,CASSVGLAGYTDTQYF,TGTGCTAGCAGCGTAGGGCTAGCGGGGTACACAGATACGCAGTATTTT
TRBJ2-3,-,TRBV12-3/TRBV12-4,many,CASSLGSTDTQYF,TGTGCCAGCAGTTTAGGGTCCACAGATACGCAGTATTTT
TRBJ2-7,-,TRBV10-1,-,CASSESSSLVGVQYF,TGCGCCAGCAGTGAGTCCAGCAGCTTAGTGGGGGTGCAGTACTTC
TRBJ2-1,TRBD2,TRBV19,many,CASQQGELAGGGIGTYNEQFF,TGTGCCAGCCAACAGGGGGAACTAGCGGGAGGGGGGATAGGGACCTACAATGAGCAGTTCTTC
TRBJ2-7,TRBD2,TRBV10-1,few,CASSLTPGLAGSYEQYF,TGCGCCAGCAGCCTCACACCGGGACTAGCGGGATCCTACGAGCAGTACTTC
TRBJ2-7,-,TRBV29-1,-,CSVSHGRHYEQYF,TGCAGCGTAAGTCACGGGAGACACTACGAGCAGTACTTC
TRBJ2-5,TRBD2,TRBV25-1,few,CASSGGRTSGKQETQYF,TGTGCCAGCAGTGGGGGGCGGACTAGCGGGAAACAAGAGACCCAGTACTTC
TRBJ2-1,-,TRBV7-7,-,CASSLEGGGKLLGCNEQFF,TGTGCTAGCAGCTTAGAGGGCGGGGGCAAATTGTTGGGGTGCAATGAGCAGTTCTTC
TRBJ2-5,-,TRBV11-2,-,CASGWQNQETQYF,TGTGCCAGCGGCTGGCAAAACCAAGAGACCCAGTACTTC
TRBJ2-7,-,TRBV7-2,-,CASSQGWYEQYF,TGTGCCAGCAGCCAGGGGTGGTACGAGCAGTACTTC
TRBJ1-4,-,TRBV12-3/TRBV12-4,many,CASSFGGQGNEKLFF,TGTGCCAGCAGTTTCGGGGGTCAGGGTAATGAAAAACTGTTTTTT
TRBJ2-5,-,TRBV5-1,-,CASSPRTGVGETQYF,TGCGCCAGCAGCCCAAGGACGGGGGTTGGGGAGACCCAGTACTTC
TRBJ1-5,TRBD1,TRBV10-3,-,CAISESETGDQPQHF,TGTGCCATCAGTGAGTCGGAGACAGGGGATCAGCCCCAGCATTTT
TRBJ1-2,-,TRBV6-4,-,CASSQGKNYGNTF,TGTGCCAGCAGCCAGGGAAAAAACTATGGCAACACCTTC
TRBJ1-6,TRBD1,TRBV20-1,-,CSGIRDRQNSPLHF,TGCAGTGGGATCCGGGACAGACAGAATTCACCCCTCCACTTT
TRBJ1-1,TRBD1,TRBV9,-,CASSGEQGRVLNNEAYF,TGTGCCAGCAGCGGCGAACAGGGGAGGGTTTTGAACAATGAAGCTTACTTT
TRBJ2-1,-,TRBV9,many,CASSPLPGDSYNEQFF,TGTGCCAGCAGCCCATTGCCCGGGGACTCCTACAATGAGCAGTTCTTC
TRBJ2-1,-,TRBV20-1,once,CSARGAEDNEQFF,TGCAGTGCTAGAGGAGCGGAAGACAATGAGCAGTTCTTC
TRBJ1-1,-,TRBV20-1,-,CSARDLGNTEAFF,TGCAGTGCTAGAGATCTGGGAAACACTGAAGCTTTCTTT
TRBJ2-5,-,TRBV29-1,-,CSVDRDTTGTQYF,TGCAGCGTGGACCGGGACACCACCGGGACCCAGTACTTC
TRBJ1-6,-,TRBV9,-,CASSASVYNSPLHF,TGTGCCAGCAGCGCGTCAGTTTATAATTCACCCCTCCACTTT
TRBJ1-3,-,TRBV9,-,CASSECYSRPRTGNTIYF,TGTGCCAGCAGCGAATGCTACTCACGACCAAGAACTGGAAACACCATATATTTT
TRBJ2-7,TRBD2,TRBV11-3,many,CASSPGGMGYEQYF,TGTGCCAGCAGCCCCGGGGGGATGGGGTACGAGCAGTACTTC
TRBJ2-5,-,TRBV19,-,CASSVLSGGIWQETQYF,TGTGCCAGTAGTGTATTGAGCGGAGGTATATGGCAAGAGACCCAGTACTTC
TRBJ2-1,TRBD2,TRBV15,medium-sized,CATSPQGSGSYEQFF,TGTGCCACCAGCCCCCAGGGCAGCGGGAGCTATGAGCAGTTCTTC
TRBJ2-7,-,TRBV28,many,CASSPGGTVLYEQYF,TGTGCCAGCAGCCCTGGGGGGACCGTACTTTACGAGCAGTACTTC
TRBJ2-5,-,TRBV20-1,-,CSASGDQETQYF,TGCAGTGCTAGTGGAGATCAAGAGACCCAGTACTTC
TRBJ1-1,-,TRBV20-1,once,CSARFLRRNTEAFF,TGCAGTGCTAGATTTCTCCGGAGGAACACTGAAGCTTTCTTT
TRBJ2-5,TRBD1,TRBV20-1,medium-sized,CSAQTGDETQYF,TGCAGTGCTCAAACAGGGGATGAGACCCAGTACTTC
TRBJ2-3,-,TRBV2,few,CASSEFQEDTQYF,TGTGCCAGCAGTGAATTTCAGGAGGATACGCAGTATTTT
TRBJ2-5,-,TRBV11-3,many,CASSKRETQYF,TGTGCCAGCAGCAAAAGAGAGACCCAGTACTTC
TRBJ2-2,-,TRBV20-1,many,CSAPSSVKSSTGELFF,TGCAGTGCTCCGTCTAGCGTAAAATCTAGCACCGGGGAGCTGTTTTTT
TRBJ2-1,TRBD2,TRBV19,once,CASSRLADYNEQFF,TGTGCCAGTAGTAGACTAGCGGACTACAATGAGCAGTTCTTC
TRBJ2-3,TRBD2,TRBV10-3,medium-sized,CATQTSGRAIDTQYF,TGTGCCACTCAGACTAGCGGGAGGGCCATAGATACGCAGTATTTT
TRBJ2-7,TRBD1,TRBV10-3,medium-sized,CAIRGTASYEQYF,TGTGCCATCAGGGGGACAGCCTCCTACGAGCAGTACTTC
TRBJ1-6,-,TRBV28,many,CASRIMGRGNSPLHF,TGTGCCAGCCGCATAATGGGTAGGGGGAATTCACCCCTCCACTTT
TRBJ2-7,-,TRBV16,-,CASSQGGGTSYEQYF,TGTGCCAGCAGCCAAGGGGGAGGAACCTCCTACGAGCAGTACTTC
TRBJ2-5,-,TRBV28,many,CASSLWRRETQYF,TGTGCCAGCAGTTTATGGAGGAGAGAGACCCAGTACTTC
TRBJ2-5,TRBD2,TRBV24-1,medium-sized,CATSDSRGLDGETQYF,TGTGCCACCAGTGATTCCCGGGGACTAGACGGCGAGACCCAGTACTTC